Listed below are T cell receptor beta chains from one sample, sequenced in a study of beta chain features in type 1 diabetes. Data came from immunoSEQ multiplex PCR; TCRdb stores just in-frame clones and leaves some out. The table records around 300,000 clones, around 7.3% of them present only once. The sequencing input was central memory CD4+ T cells from blood. All receptors come from a woman between 18 and 29 years old in good health. Both conserved end residues are part of each CDR3. Each record gives: CDR3 DNA, CDR3 protein, D gene, J gene, V gene, clone size. A D gene is named only where the DNA matches it firmly. Some rows mark clone size as missing; the rest say once, few, many or name a class of expanded clone.

TGTGCCAGCAGTCTCCGTGGGACAGGGATCTACAATGAGCAGTTCTTC,CASSLRGTGIYNEQFF,TRBD1,TRBJ2-1,TRBV27,few
TGTGCCAGCTCACCACCTCAGGGGCTTGGAAACGAGCAGTACTTC,CASSPPQGLGNEQYF,NA,TRBJ2-7,TRBV18,NA
TGTGCCAGCAGCCCTGGTAGCGGGGGTTACAATGAGCAGTTCTTC,CASSPGSGGYNEQFF,TRBD2,TRBJ2-1,TRBV7-2,NA
TGCGCCAGCAGCTTGGGCGGGATTTATAATGAAAAACTGTTTTTT,CASSLGGIYNEKLFF,NA,TRBJ1-4,TRBV5-1,NA
TGTGCCAGCAGCCCCCGAGATACGCAGTATTTT,CASSPRDTQYF,NA,TRBJ2-3,TRBV7-2,many
TGTGCCAGCTCGCTCGTCGCGCGCTACGAGCAGTACTTC,CASSLVARYEQYF,NA,TRBJ2-7,TRBV18,few
TGCGCCAGCAGCCCCAAAGAGGGGATCTCTGAAGCTTTCTTT,CASSPKEGISEAFF,NA,TRBJ1-1,TRBV5-1,few
TGTGCCAGCAGTTACTCCTCTGGAGCAGGTCCGGCGGAAGCTTTCTTT,CASSYSSGAGPAEAFF,NA,TRBJ1-1,TRBV6-6,many
TGTGCCAGCGGGGCAAGCCTCAATGAGCAGTTCTTC,CASGASLNEQFF,NA,TRBJ2-1,TRBV7-3,few
TGTGCCAGCAGCTTTAGCGGGAGTGGCGGGCCCAATGAGCAGTTCTTC,CASSFSGSGGPNEQFF,TRBD2,TRBJ2-1,TRBV7-3,few
TGTGCCAGCTGGGGGAATGCAGGATCCTCCTACAATGAGCAGTTCTTC,CASWGNAGSSYNEQFF,NA,TRBJ2-1,TRBV28,NA
TGTGCCAGTAGTCCCCCGGGGACTAGGAGAAATGAGCAGTTCTTC,CASSPPGTRRNEQFF,TRBD2,TRBJ2-1,TRBV19,many
TGTGCCAGCAGCTCACTCGGGGTTGTCTATGGCTACACCTTC,CASSSLGVVYGYTF,NA,TRBJ1-2,TRBV7-2,few
TGCGCCAGCAGCCAAACAGAATCCTACGAGCAGTACTTC,CASSQTESYEQYF,NA,TRBJ2-7,TRBV4-1,few
TGTGCCAGCAGTCCTCAGGGGCCCGGGGCCACTGAAGCTTTCTTT,CASSPQGPGATEAFF,NA,TRBJ1-1,TRBV2,few
TGTGCCAGCAGCGTATTGCCGCTGGGCGGGGCAGATACGCAGTATTTT,CASSVLPLGGADTQYF,NA,TRBJ2-3,TRBV9,many
TGTGCCAGCAAGAGACAGGAGATGAACACTGAAGCTTTCTTT,CASKRQEMNTEAFF,NA,TRBJ1-1,TRBV27,NA
TGCGCCAGCGGACTTTCCGGGACAGGGGGCAATCAGCCCCAGCATTTT,CASGLSGTGGNQPQHF,TRBD1,TRBJ1-5,TRBV10-2,NA
TGTGCCAGCAGTACCCGGACCGAGAGCGGCTACACCTTC,CASSTRTESGYTF,NA,TRBJ1-2,TRBV27,NA
TGTGCCAGCAGCCCACGGCAGTATGGCTACACCTTC,CASSPRQYGYTF,NA,TRBJ1-2,TRBV5-8,few
TGTGCCAGCAGCTTAGCAGGGAAGAACATTCAGTACTTC,CASSLAGKNIQYF,NA,TRBJ2-4,TRBV7-9,many
TGTGCCAGCAAAGGGCGGGAGGGGCCCCAGCATTTT,CASKGREGPQHF,NA,TRBJ1-5,TRBV7-9,many
TGCGCCAGCTTCGGAATCCCCAATGAAAAACTGTTTTTT,CASFGIPNEKLFF,NA,TRBJ1-4,TRBV23-1,NA
TGTGCCAGCAGCGTAGGTAGCGGGAGAATCCCCGGGGAGCTGTTTTTT,CASSVGSGRIPGELFF,TRBD2,TRBJ2-2,TRBV9,few
TGTGCCAGCAGCTTAGCGCGGGTGGTCGGGGAGCTGTTTTTT,CASSLARVVGELFF,NA,TRBJ2-2,TRBV7-2,NA
TGTGCCAGCAGCACAACATGGGACTCGTTCGAGGCGACGCAGTATTTT,CASSTTWDSFEATQYF,NA,TRBJ2-3,TRBV9,NA
TGTGCCAACAGCTTAGGAGGGGGGAGGCAGTATTTT,CANSLGGGRQYF,NA,TRBJ2-3,TRBV7-2,NA
TGTGCCAGCAGGCCCTACAGGGGAGGATATGGCTACACCTTC,CASRPYRGGYGYTF,TRBD1,TRBJ1-2,TRBV25-1,NA
TGTGCCAGCAGCCCCCTCGGCGGGAGGACAGATACGCAGTATTTT,CASSPLGGRTDTQYF,TRBD2,TRBJ2-3,TRBV14,NA
TGTGCCAGCAGCTTAAGGGGCCCCGGAAAAACGTATTTT,CASSLRGPGKTYF,NA,TRBJ2-3,TRBV7-3,many
TGTGCCATCGGTGAAGGGGTGGATGAAAAACTGTTTTTT,CAIGEGVDEKLFF,NA,TRBJ1-4,TRBV10-3,NA
TGTGCCAGCAGCCCGGACAGGGCCTCCAACTATGGCTACACCTTC,CASSPDRASNYGYTF,TRBD1,TRBJ1-2,TRBV7-8,NA
TGTGCCAGTAGTACGACCTGGGACAGGGACCGGGGCTACACCTTC,CASSTTWDRDRGYTF,TRBD1,TRBJ1-2,TRBV19,few
TGTGCCTGGACCAGCGGGAGCCTTAACAATGAGCAGTTCTTC,CAWTSGSLNNEQFF,TRBD2,TRBJ2-1,TRBV30,few
TGCGCCAGCAGCAATAACAGGGAGGGAGAGACCCAGTACTTC,CASSNNREGETQYF,NA,TRBJ2-5,TRBV4-1,many
TGTGCCACCACGACCCGGGACAGGGTGAGCTCACCCCTCCACTTT,CATTTRDRVSSPLHF,TRBD1,TRBJ1-6,TRBV19,few
TGTGCCAGCAGCCTTGGGGCCTTTAGAGAGCGAGCTTTCTTT,CASSLGAFRERAFF,NA,TRBJ1-1,TRBV9,NA
TGTGCCAGCAGTTACGCCGGGCCTCCTGGGTCACCCCTCCACTTT,CASSYAGPPGSPLHF,NA,TRBJ1-6,TRBV6-5,NA
TGTGCCTGGAGTGTTGCACTGGCAGGGAACACCATATATTTT,CAWSVALAGNTIYF,NA,TRBJ1-3,TRBV30,NA
TGTGCCAGCAGCTCCCGCGGGACAGGGGATCCCGGGGAGCTGTTTTTT,CASSSRGTGDPGELFF,TRBD1,TRBJ2-2,TRBV7-6,few